The source of this TCR beta chain is a study of blood T cell repertoires in COVID-19 (dated by TCRdb to about 2020). Looking at the study overall: Collaborator samples came from the United States, Italy and Spain and covered acute and convalescent phases of COVID-19. Where available, HLA class I and class II types were taken from metadata supplied by the sample provider and were not determined by assay-based typing. Subjects who had been exposed to COVID-19, were actively infected with it, or had recovered from it provided the deeply sampled blood TCRbeta repertoires that made up the dataset. A freely available public database, intended as a resource for researchers studying the immune response to SARS-CoV-2, is where the repertoires were released. Sample metadata almost always included a de-identified subject ID, COVID-19 status, age in years and sex. The samples were drawn from two sources: the first 160 participants of the ongoing ImmuneRACE study, and 1,000 to 1,500 subjects contributed by 6 global collaborators. The prospective study material was composed of cDNA or gDNA derived from T cells, B-cell-depleted T cells, or PBMCs. General study outcomes and caveats: The amount of clinical and demographic metadata varied by source and participant and was provided uncurated.

Collaborating institutions collected whole blood in K2EDTA tubes following their own protocols. For TCRbeta analysis, collaborators shipped samples as frozen whole blood, isolated PBMCs, or DNA extracted from either of those sample types. TCRbeta CDR3 regions were amplified from genomic DNA using the immunoSEQ Assay, a bias-controlled multiplex PCR. From the authors' description of their analysis: Within the assay, amplification of reference gene primers was used to estimate how many nucleated cells each sample contained. To quantify the absolute abundance of each unique TCRbeta CDR3 rearrangement, sequence reads were collapsed and filtered. Productive Simpson clonality was computed per sample as the square root of Simpson's diversity index over productive rearrangements. The immuneACCESS repertoire file appears here via TCRdb, limited to in-frame rearrangements. These files lack a portion of the clones; in checked studies, under half of the deficit traces to unresolved V genes, and the cause of the others is not known. The V and J calls and clone size come from that table; D and trimming were worked out from the DNA. This sample lists approximately 51,000 clones; around 85% were detected once. Over 12% of the sample is in the top ten clones.

Of note for this clone: No cognate antigen has been identified for it. One base away there is no much larger clone; base qualities are not given.

The receptor was derived from a human donor in a cohort sampled during active COVID-19. The sample comprised peripheral blood.

The CDR3: CASSQNVGGGASLGQYF. The sequenced DNA is TGCGCCAGCAGCCAGAACGTCGGCGGGGGGGCGAGCCTTGGGCAGTACTTC. The V gene is TRBV4-3 and the J gene is TRBJ2-7; TRBD2 aligns with 9 central bases. Reading the germline V gene gives CDR1 LGHNA and CDR2 YSLEER. Inclusive of the bounding cysteine and phenylalanine, the CDR3 is 17 residues long. Solely the CDR3 DNA is kept, with 51 bases framed from the first base. From V the trimming removes 3 bases and from J it removes 9 bases, while the gene matches leave 18 bases of the junction unaccounted for.